The 27 T cell receptor beta chains in this list originate from one sample, sequenced in a study of T cell responses to AZD1222 COVID-19 vaccine. Sequencing was performed with immunoSEQ multiplex PCR; in TCRdb, only in-frame clones are kept and a portion is missing. Found here are around 100,000 clones, 86% of them singletons; the top ten hold 3.3%. Sequenced material: peripheral blood, taken 28 days after the second dose of the MenACWY control vaccine. The receptors come from an adult who received the MenACWY meningococcal vaccine as a control.

The chain carries TRBV15 and TRBJ1-2, with D unresolved. There are 13 residues in the CDR3. The V end was cut by 3 bases, the J end by 7 bases, with 12 bases between. Germline V lookup: CDR1 LNHNV, CDR2 YYDKDF (reference sequence). CDR3 protein: CATSRMMESGYTF. In DNA form, the CDR3 reads TGTGCCACCAGCAGGATGATGGAGAGTGGCTACACCTTC.

The chain has TRBV7-9 and TRBJ1-6; 9 positions match TRBD1. Looked up from germline, CDR1 is SEHNR and CDR2 is FQNEAQ (reference sequence). The V segment lost 3 bases and the J segment 7 bases; nucleotides outside the gene matches: 1. The CDR3 has 14 residues. The CDR3 DNA reads as TGTGCCAGCAGCTTCGGGACAGGGAATTCACCCCTCCACTTT. This translates into CASSFGTGNSPLHF.

The chain has TRBV27 and TRBJ2-7; D is perhaps TRBD2 (5 bases). Germline CDR1 reads MNHEY; CDR2 reads SMNVEV (reference sequence). With 5 bases removed from V and 2 bases from J, the gap between germline ends came to 16 bases. The CDR3 extends over 15 amino acids. CDR3 residues: CASSPRRGITYEQYF. CDR3 nucleotide sequence: TGTGCCAGCAGTCCAAGGAGAGGGATAACCTACGAGCAGTACTTC.

The chain recombines TRBV27 with TRBJ1-4, with 7 bases aligning to TRBD1. Germline V gene data show CDR1 as MNHEY and CDR2 as SMNVEV (reference sequence). The trim removed 3 bases at V and 2 bases at J, leaving 21 bases unmatched. The CDR3 has 21 amino acids. The CDR3 reads CASSFTRRGLKWSETNEKLFF. The CDR3 region has the DNA TGTGCCAGCAGTTTTACCCGGAGGGGGCTCAAGTGGAGCGAGACTAATGAAAAACTGTTTTTT.

In regard to this clone: Compared with germline, one end of the junction differs, possibly owing to a read error. The identical CDR3 is also encoded by other nucleotide sequences in the sample. The J gene is TRBJ1-2, the V gene TRBV20-1; 8 bases align to TRBD1. In germline, CDR1 is DFQATT, CDR2 SNEGSKA (reference sequence). The CDR3 is 12 residues long. This chain's CDR3 is CSASGTGYGYTF. The CDR3 DNA reads as TGCAGCGCTAGTGGGACAGGCTATGGCTACACCTTC.

The rearrangement links TRBV9 to TRBJ2-3; D is unclear. The CDR3 is 14 amino acids. V lost 1 base and J lost 2, with 8 bases in between. Germline V gives CDR1 SGDLS, CDR2 YYNGEE. DNA of the CDR3: TGTGCCAGCAGCGTATCTCTTCTCACAGATACGCAGTATTTT. It is translated as CASSVSLLTDTQYF. Drawing the rest from reference TRBV9 and TRBJ2-3, the complete variable domain is DSGVTQTPKHLITATGQRVTLRCSPRSGDLSVYWYQQSLDQGLQFLIQYYNGEERAKGNILERFSAQQFPDLHSELNLSSLELGDSALYFCASSVSLLTDTQYFGPGTRLTVL.

This clone has more than one count but fewer than ten. The chain combines TRBV24-1 with TRBJ2-5; TRBD2 aligns across 8 bases. V shed 3 bases and J 1 base; nucleotides not matched to a gene: 0. CDR1 is KGHDR and CDR2 is SFDVKD in the germline V gene. The CDR3 is 14 residues long. In DNA, the CDR3 is TGTGCCACCAGTGATCGGGGGGGCCAAGAGACCCAGTACTTC. As protein: CATSDRGGQETQYF.

The chain is built from TRBV27 and TRBJ2-5; D possibly corresponds to TRBD1 (6 bases). The CDR3 is made up of 15 amino acids. The V gene's germline CDR1 is MNHEY and CDR2 SMNVEV (reference sequence). V shed 6 bases and J shed 5 bases, with 19 bases lying between them. CDR3 nucleotides: TGTGCCAGCAGATCCACAGGGAACCCACGGGAGACCCAGTACTTC. Translation: CASRSTGNPRETQYF.

The chain combines TRBV2 with TRBJ1-5, with D perhaps matching TRBD1 (6 bases). This CDR3 contains 16 residues. With 3 bases removed from V and 0 bases from J, the gap between germline ends came to 12 bases. CDR1 SNHLY and CDR2 FYNNEI come from the germline V gene. In nucleotides, the CDR3 is TGTGCCAGCAGTGACCAGGGGACGATTAGCAATCAGCCCCAGCATTTT. Residues: CASSDQGTISNQPQHF. Variable domain in full (rest from reference TRBV2 and TRBJ1-5): EPEVTQTPSHQVTQMGQEVILRCVPISNHLYFYWYRQILGQKVEFLVSFYNNEISEKSEIFDDQFSVERPDGSNFTLKIRSTKLEDSAMYFCASSDQGTISNQPQHFGDGTRLSIL.

Only one count was recorded for this clone. CDR3 DNA: TGTGCCTGGAGTCCTTCGAACCTCAACACCGGGGAGCTGTTTTTT. Its translation: CAWSPSNLNTGELFF. The V call is TRBV30, the J call TRBJ2-2, with D unclear. Between the trimmed V and J ends, which lost 2 bases and 2 bases, there was a span of 12 bases. The CDR3 runs to 15 residues. Germline CDR1 and CDR2: GTSNPN and SVGIG (reference sequence).

V is TRBV9 and J is TRBJ2-1; 13 positions agree with TRBD2. With V trimmed by 4 bases and J by 1 base, 14 bases remained unmatched. The germline V gene encodes CDR1 SGDLS and CDR2 YYNGEE. The CDR3 is 20 amino acids. CDR3 coding DNA: TGTGCCAGCAGCCCCCATCAACGGACTAGCGGGGGATCGTCCTACAATGAGCAGTTCTTC. This encodes CASSPHQRTSGGSSYNEQFF. Drawing the rest from reference TRBV9 and TRBJ2-1, the complete variable domain is DSGVTQTPKHLITATGQRVTLRCSPRSGDLSVYWYQQSLDQGLQFLIQYYNGEERAKGNILERFSAQQFPDLHSELNLSSLELGDSALYFCASSPHQRTSGGSSYNEQFFGPGTRLTVL.

J is TRBJ1-6 and V is TRBV7-2; maybe TRBD1 (6 bases). Trimming shortened V by 1 base and J by 6 bases, and 7 bases separated the two germline ends. The CDR3 runs to 14 residues. The germline CDR1 and CDR2 sequences are SGHTA and FQGNSA. CDR3: CASSLVRGNSPLHF. CDR3 nucleotide sequence: TGTGCCAGCAGCTTAGTCAGGGGTAATTCACCCCTCCACTTT.

The gene calls are TRBV7-9 and TRBJ1-6; D unresolved. The CDR3 loop spans 14 amino acids. Germline CDR1 reads SEHNR; CDR2 reads FQNEAQ (reference sequence). The V end lost 0 bases, the J end lost 7 bases, and 7 bases lay between the germline ends. CDR3 nucleotide sequence: TGTGCCAGCAGCTTAGCGCTTGGAAATTCACCCCTCCACTTT. Translating gives CASSLALGNSPLHF.

This clone was seen once. The chain uses TRBV9 and TRBJ1-2; tentative D call: TRBD1 (5 bases). V lost 6 bases, J lost 0 bases, and 24 bases lay in between. The CDR3 contains 18 residues. Germline lookup yields CDR1 SGDLS and CDR2 YYNGEE. Here the CDR3 DNA reads TGTGCCAGCACCCCCGGGGGACCAACCGATCCTACTAACTATGGCTACACCTTC. Translated: CASTPGGPTDPTNYGYTF.

The CDR3 reads CASSSLGGVDFGSQYF. DNA of the CDR3: TGTGCCAGCAGCTCCCTGGGGGGGGTGGATTTTGGGTCCCAGTACTTC. V gene TRBV11-2 combines with J gene TRBJ2-5, with 7 nucleotides matching TRBD2. J gave up 9 bases and V 4 bases, and 17 bases lay outside the gene matches. Germline CDR1 and CDR2: SGHAT and FQNNGV. CDR3 size: 16 residues.

The chain couples TRBV5-1 to TRBJ1-4; D ambiguous. V shed 0 bases and J shed 1 base, with 7 bases lying between them. This CDR3 has 15 amino acids. CDR1 SGHRS and CDR2 YFSETQ come from the germline V gene. The CDR3 DNA sequence: TGCGCCAGCAGCTTGGCAGGCAGAACTAATGAAAAACTGTTTTTT. Translating it yields CASSLAGRTNEKLFF.

To note about this clone: This sample includes further DNA sequences coding for the same CDR3. The rearrangement links TRBV12-3 or TRBV12-4 to TRBJ2-3; D is unresolved. The CDR3 length is 11 residues. With 6 bases removed from V and 6 bases from J, the gap between germline ends came to 7 bases. The CDR3, as DNA: TGTGCCAGCAGCCTGTCGGATACGCAGTATTTT. It specifies CASSLSDTQYF.

The table lists this clone with a few counts. CDR3 nucleotides: TGTGCCAGCTCACAAGACACCCTCCATCAGCCCCAGCATTTT. Protein product: CASSQDTLHQPQHF. The chain has TRBV18 and TRBJ1-5; D is unresolved. Germline values: CDR1 KGHSH, CDR2 LQKENI. Trimming took 4 bases from V and 5 from J, leaving 12 bases between them. The CDR3 totals 14 residues.

This sequence joins TRBV3-1 (or the pseudogene TRBV3-2) and TRBJ1-2, with TRBD1 matching over 7 bases. The CDR3 contains 17 residues. Trimming cost V 5 bases and J 0 bases; bases outside gene matches: 12. Germline loops: CDR1 LGHDT, CDR2 YNNKEL (reference sequence). For the CDR3, the DNA is TGTGCCAGCAGCAACGGGGGACAGTGGGGATCTAACTATGGCTACACCTTC. This codes for CASSNGGQWGSNYGYTF.

V and J are TRBV25-1 and TRBJ2-3; TRBD2 matches 8 bases. Germline V gene sequence: CDR1 MGHDK, CDR2 SYGVNS. V lost 4 bases to trimming and J lost 1 base; unmatched junction nucleotides: 1. CDR3 length: 14 residues. The DNA for the CDR3 is TGTGCCAGCAGTGGAGCGGGGGGCACAGATACGCAGTATTTT. Its translation is CASSGAGGTDTQYF.

By share, this clone counts as medium-sized. This chain joins TRBV2 and TRBJ2-5, with D possibly TRBD1 on 5 matching bases. The ends were cut back, 6 bases at V and 3 bases at J, with 5 bases in the middle. The CDR3 consists of 11 residues. Germline CDR1 reads SNHLY; CDR2 reads FYNNEI. The CDR3, as DNA: TGTGCCAGCAGGGACAAAGAGACCCAGTACTTC. Amino acids: CASRDKETQYF.

This sequence joins TRBV11-2 and TRBJ2-5; a possible D gene is TRBD1 (6 bases). V lost 1 base and J 2 bases, leaving 17 bases between the germline ends. Germline assignment: CDR1 SGHAT and CDR2 FQNNGV. The CDR3 spans 17 residues. The CDR3 protein is CASSLGEIQGWQETQYF. DNA of the CDR3: TGTGCCAGCAGCTTAGGGGAGATTCAGGGGTGGCAAGAGACCCAGTACTTC.

The chain couples TRBV7-2 to TRBJ1-1, with D unclear. Trimming stripped 1 base from V and 1 base from J, with 7 bases between. Germline CDR1 and CDR2: SGHTA and FQGNSA. The length of the CDR3 is 14 residues. The DNA for the CDR3 is TGTGCCAGCAGCTTAGGATCTTCGAACACTGAAGCTTTCTTT. This codes for CASSLGSSNTEAFF.

CDR3 sequence: CASSGQGLSPYEQYF. In DNA form, the CDR3 reads TGTGCCAGCAGCGGACAGGGACTTAGTCCCTACGAGCAGTACTTC. The V and J genes are TRBV6-5 and TRBJ2-7; 8 positions match TRBD1. The CDR3 has 15 residues. Unmatched junction bases numbered 9, after V lost 6 bases and J lost 2 bases. The germline CDR1 and CDR2 sequences are MNHEY and SVGAGI.

This clone was observed a few times. This chain connects TRBV18 to TRBJ2-4, with D perhaps matching TRBD1 or TRBD2 (5 bases each). The germline V gene has CDR1 KGHSH and CDR2 LQKENI. CDR3 length equals 14 residues. Trimming took 2 bases from V and 7 from J, leaving 12 bases between them. CDR3 DNA: TGTGCCAGCTCACCAAGGGGAGATGGGAACATTCAGTACTTC. Translation: CASSPRGDGNIQYF.

The chain has TRBV28 and TRBJ1-6; the D gene is possibly TRBD1 (5 bases). The germline gives CDR1 MDHEN, CDR2 SYDVKM. CDR3 length: 19 residues. Trimming pared 6 bases from V and 0 bases from J, leaving 21 bases between. The CDR3 DNA follows: TGTGCCAGCAGAAGCGCGCCCGCGGCGGGGGTCTCCTATAATTCACCCCTCCACTTT. Encoded protein: CASRSAPAAGVSYNSPLHF.

V and J are TRBV5-1 and TRBJ2-2; a possible D gene is TRBD2 (6 bases). Germline V gives CDR1 SGHRS, CDR2 YFSETQ. With 0 bases removed from V and 0 bases from J, the gap between germline ends came to 9 bases. The CDR3 has 16 amino acids. CDR3 DNA: TGCGCCAGCAGCTTGGTCCCGGGGGCGAACACCGGGGAGCTGTTTTTT. It codes for CASSLVPGANTGELFF.